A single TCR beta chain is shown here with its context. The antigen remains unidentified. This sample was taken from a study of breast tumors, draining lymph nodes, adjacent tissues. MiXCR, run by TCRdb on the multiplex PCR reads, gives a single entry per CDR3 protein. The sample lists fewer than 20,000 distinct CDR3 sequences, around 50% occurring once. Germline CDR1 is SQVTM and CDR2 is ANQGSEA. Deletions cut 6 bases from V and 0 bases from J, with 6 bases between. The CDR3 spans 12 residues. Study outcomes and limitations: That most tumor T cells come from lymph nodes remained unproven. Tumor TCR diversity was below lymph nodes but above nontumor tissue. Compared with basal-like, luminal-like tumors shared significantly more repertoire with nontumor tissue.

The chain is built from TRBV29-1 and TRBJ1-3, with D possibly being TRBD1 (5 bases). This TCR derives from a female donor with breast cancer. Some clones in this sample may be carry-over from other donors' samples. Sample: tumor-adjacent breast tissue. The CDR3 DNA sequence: TGCAGCGTCAGGGCCTCTGGAAACACCATATATTTT. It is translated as CSVRASGNTIYF.